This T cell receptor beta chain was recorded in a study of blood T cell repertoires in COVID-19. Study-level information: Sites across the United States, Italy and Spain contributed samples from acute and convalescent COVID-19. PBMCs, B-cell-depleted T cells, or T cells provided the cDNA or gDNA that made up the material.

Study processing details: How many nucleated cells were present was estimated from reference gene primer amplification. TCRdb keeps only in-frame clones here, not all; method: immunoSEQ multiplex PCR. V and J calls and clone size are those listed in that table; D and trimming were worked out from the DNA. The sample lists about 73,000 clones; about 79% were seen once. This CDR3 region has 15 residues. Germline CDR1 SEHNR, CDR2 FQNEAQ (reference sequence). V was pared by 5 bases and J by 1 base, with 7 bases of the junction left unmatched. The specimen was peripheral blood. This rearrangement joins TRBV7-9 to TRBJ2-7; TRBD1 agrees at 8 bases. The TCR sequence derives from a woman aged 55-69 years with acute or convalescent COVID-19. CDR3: CASSLDRGRSYEQYF. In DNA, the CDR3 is TGTGCCAGCAGCCTCGACAGGGGAAGGTCCTACGAGCAGTACTTC.